Below, 31 T cell receptor beta chains from the same sample are listed, as sequenced in a study of blood T cells in healthy people across ages (dated by TCRdb to the mid-2010s). The library came from 5' RACE. TCRdb lists the instrument as Illumina HiSeq 2500. A second PCR of 7 to 11 cycles was run with a J-beta primer mix and a sample-barcoded 5' primer. In TCRdb, the public reads were trimmed at Q25 with fastp and aligned with MiXCR, with productive beta chains retained. Every entry covers one CDR3 protein and lists the most common genes and DNA from its rows. The sample table lists roughly 930,000 distinct CDR3 sequences, about 48% of them with a count of one. In total, the top ten clones hold around an eighth of the sample. Input material: blood. The source is a man between 25 and 39 years old in good health.

The chain has TRBV18 and TRBJ1-1; a weak D match, TRBD1 (5 bases). Deletions cut 5 bases from V and 5 bases from J, with 9 bases between. CDR1 and CDR2 (germline): KGHSH, LQKENI. The CDR3 consists of 12 residues. The CDR3 nucleotides are TGTGCCAGCTCAGAGGGGTTAACTGAAGCTTTCTTT. It translates to CASSEGLTEAFF.

The chain combines TRBV20-1 with TRBJ2-5; D might be TRBD1 (6 bases). CDR3 length equals 13 residues. Per the germline V gene, CDR1 is DFQATT and CDR2 is SNEGSKA (reference sequence). Deletions cut 3 bases from V and 3 bases from J, with 11 bases between. The CDR3 protein is CSARAGTKETQYF. The DNA for the CDR3 is TGCAGTGCTAGGGCCGGGACAAAAGAGACCCAGTACTTC.

This chain connects TRBV30 to TRBJ2-7; D could derive from TRBD1 or TRBD2 (5 bases each). Germline V gene lookup returns CDR1 GTSNPN and CDR2 SVGIG (reference sequence). V was cut by 5 bases and J by 2 bases, with 13 bases left in between. CDR3 length: 13 amino acids. The CDR3 coding sequence is TGTGCCTGGGTCCGGGACGGAGCCTACGAGCAGTACTTC. It specifies CAWVRDGAYEQYF.

This rearrangement joins TRBV7-2 to TRBJ2-1, with TRBD1 identical over 8 bases. CDR1 and CDR2 from the germline V gene are SGHTA and FQGNSA. V gave up 7 bases and J gave up 10 bases; unmatched junction bases: 9. CDR3 length: 13 amino acids. As DNA, the CDR3 is TGTGCCAGCAACCGGGACAGGATCTACGAGCAGTTCTTC. This codes for CASNRDRIYEQFF.

This clonotype occurred many times. The rearrangement joins TRBV28 to TRBJ2-5; D might be TRBD1 (6 bases). Germline CDR1 MDHEN, CDR2 SYDVKM. The CDR3 runs to 12 residues. Trimming took off 5 bases at V and 11 bases at J, with 15 bases between the two ends. The CDR3 here is CASSRSQGQQYF. The CDR3 bases are TGTGCCAGCAGTCGTTCCCAGGGGCAACAGTACTTC.

This clonotype showed up just a few times. The gene calls are TRBV20-1 and TRBJ2-7; D possibly corresponds to TRBD2 (7 bases). CDR1 and CDR2 (germline): DFQATT, SNEGSKA (reference sequence). The V gene lost 4 bases and the J gene lost 1 base, with 14 bases spanning the gap. The CDR3 runs to 14 residues. For the CDR3, the DNA is TGCAGTGCTAAGACCCGGGGGGCATCCTACGAGCAGTACTTC. This codes for CSAKTRGASYEQYF.

This clonotype occurred a few times. The J gene is TRBJ1-6, the V gene TRBV15; D uncertain. The V end lost 3 bases, the J end lost 4 bases, and 13 bases lay between the germline ends. The CDR3 length is 16 residues. In germline, CDR1 is LNHNV, CDR2 YYDKDF (reference sequence). The CDR3 DNA follows: TGTGCCACCAGCAGCCCGACGGATAATTATAATTCACCCCTCCACTTT. Translation: CATSSPTDNYNSPLHF. Filled out from reference TRBV15 and TRBJ1-6, the complete variable domain reads DAMVIQNPRYQVTQFGKPVTLSCSQTLNHNVMYWYQQKSSQAPKLLFHYYDKDFNNEADTPDNFQSRRPNTSFCFLDIRSPGLGDTAMYLCATSSPTDNYNSPLHFGNGTRLTVT.

CDR3: CASSPTGGKNTEAFF. The CDR3 nucleotides are TGTGCCAGCAGCCCGACAGGGGGCAAGAACACTGAAGCTTTCTTT. This rearrangement joins TRBV7-9 to TRBJ1-1; TRBD1 agrees at 10 bases. This CDR3 is 15 amino acids long. Germline CDR1 and CDR2: SEHNR and FQNEAQ (reference sequence). J gave up 1 base and V 5 bases, and 4 bases lay outside the gene matches.

The J gene is TRBJ2-6, the V gene TRBV20-1; D could derive from TRBD1 or TRBD2 (5 bases each). The CDR3 consists of 20 residues. Germline V gene data show CDR1 as DFQATT and CDR2 as SNEGSKA (reference sequence). Between the trimmed V and J ends, which lost 1 base and 0 bases, there was a span of 22 bases. CDR3 sequence (DNA): TGCAGTGCTAGAGTCGTGTCGTTTCGGGGACCAAGCTCTGGGGCCAACGTCCTGACTTTC. As protein: CSARVVSFRGPSSGANVLTF.

This CDR3 reads CASSFDPYGAYNEQFF. CDR3 coding DNA: TGTGCCAGCAGCTTCGACCCGTATGGCGCCTACAATGAGCAGTTCTTC. The rearrangement joins TRBV5-8 to TRBJ2-1, with unresolved D. CDR3 length equals 16 residues. Trimming removed 2 bases at V and 2 bases at J, with 14 bases between. Germline assignment: CDR1 SGHTS and CDR2 YDEGEE.

There are many counts of this clonotype. V gene TRBV29-1 combines with J gene TRBJ2-5; perhaps TRBD1 as D (6 bases). Trimming stripped 4 bases from V and 5 bases from J, with 11 bases between. The germline V gene encodes CDR1 SQVTM and CDR2 ANQGSEA. The CDR3 is 12 residues long. The DNA of the CDR3 is TGCAGCGTTGCAGGACAGCCGGAGACCCAGTACTTC. Its protein is CSVAGQPETQYF.

The chain couples TRBV20-1 to TRBJ2-1; D is undetermined. V lost 0 bases and J lost 7, with 7 bases in between. This CDR3 comprises 12 residues. Germline CDR1 reads DFQATT; CDR2 reads SNEGSKA (reference sequence). This CDR3 is CSARDFTNEQFF. DNA of the CDR3: TGCAGTGCTAGAGATTTCACGAATGAGCAGTTCTTC.

The chain has TRBV20-1 and TRBJ1-4, with D maybe TRBD1 (6 bases). The germline CDR1 and CDR2 sequences are DFQATT and SNEGSKA (reference sequence). The CDR3 is made up of 14 amino acids. Deletions cut 6 bases from V and 4 bases from J, with 15 bases between. The CDR3 spells CSAAPQGFNEKLFF. The CDR3, as DNA: TGCAGTGCGGCGCCTCAGGGGTTTAATGAAAAACTGTTTTTT.

In its sample, this clonotype was seen a few times. V is TRBV7-2 and J is TRBJ2-7, with 12 bases identical to TRBD2. Germline V gene sequence: CDR1 SGHTA, CDR2 FQGNSA. J was trimmed by 0 bases and V by 5 bases; bases with no gene match: 8. The CDR3 runs 17 residues. The CDR3 here is CASSPRTSGVLSYEQYF. CDR3 in DNA: TGTGCCAGCAGCCCTAGGACTAGCGGGGTCCTCTCCTACGAGCAGTACTTC.

The gene calls are TRBV12-3 or TRBV12-4 and TRBJ2-1; D not resolved. The length of the CDR3 is 12 residues. The CDR3 DNA is TGTACCGTCGCGGCGGCCCGGGATGAGCAGTTCTTC. The encoded protein is CTVAAARDEQFF.

This clonotype was detected only a few times. The V and J genes are TRBV7-2 and TRBJ1-2, with TRBD1 as a possible D gene (5 bases). This CDR3 contains 16 residues. V lost 3 bases to trimming and J lost 0 bases, with 14 bases between them. Per the germline V gene, CDR1 is SGHTA and CDR2 is FQGNSA. The CDR3 DNA follows: TGTGCCAGCAGCTTCCCAGGGTCGAGGGCTAACTATGGCTACACCTTC. This encodes CASSFPGSRANYGYTF.

This clonotype was found many times. The chain carries TRBV6-6 and TRBJ2-7; D uncertain. The germline CDR1 and CDR2 sequences are MNHNY and SVGAGI (reference sequence). Trimming took 6 bases from V and 7 from J, leaving 13 bases between them. This CDR3 comprises 12 residues. In DNA form, the CDR3 reads TGTGCCAGCAGCACGACAAGAAGTGAGCAGTACTTC. As protein: CASSTTRSEQYF.

V gene TRBV27 combines with J gene TRBJ1-5, with 7 bases identical to TRBD1. The CDR3 consists of 11 residues. V was pared by 5 bases and J by 13 bases, with 5 bases of the junction left unmatched. Looked up from germline, CDR1 is MNHEY and CDR2 is SMNVEV (reference sequence). The CDR3: CASSGGTAQHF. CDR3 coding DNA: TGTGCCAGCAGTGGTGGGACAGCTCAGCATTTT.

This clonotype was counted between two and nine times. This sequence joins TRBV20-1 and TRBJ2-5; no reliable D call. Trimming pared 3 bases from V and 5 bases from J, leaving 10 bases between. The CDR3 runs to 12 residues. Germline-derived CDR1 and CDR2 are DFQATT and SNEGSKA (reference sequence). CDR3 sequence: CSASPSVETQYF. In DNA form, the CDR3 reads TGCAGTGCTAGTCCCAGCGTGGAGACCCAGTACTTC.

This clonotype was observed a few times. The chain recombines TRBV6-2 or TRBV6-3 with TRBJ2-1; tentatively, D is TRBD1 (6 bases). V lost 8 bases to trimming and J lost 6 bases, with 8 bases between them. Germline V gene data show CDR1 as MNHEY and CDR2 as SVGEGT. The CDR3 is 11 residues long. DNA for the CDR3: TGTGCCAGCGGACAGTCCAATGAGCAGTTCTTC. Protein product: CASGQSNEQFF.

The chain couples TRBV7-8 to TRBJ2-1; 12 positions match TRBD2. The V gene end was trimmed by 4 bases and the J gene end by 5 bases; junction bases not matched to a gene: 9. The CDR3 contains 17 residues. CDR1 and CDR2 from the germline V gene are SGHVS and FQNEAQ. The CDR3 here is CASSSKSGLAGHNEQFF. The CDR3 nucleotides read TGTGCCAGCAGCTCCAAGTCCGGACTAGCGGGGCACAATGAGCAGTTCTTC.

This clonotype showed up many times. This CDR3 is CASSQEGGYTF. CDR3 DNA: TGTGCCAGCAGCCAAGAGGGTGGCTACACCTTC. The V call is TRBV4-2, the J call TRBJ1-2; D is uncertain. Trimming cost V 0 bases and J 7 bases, with 3 bases left between them. Germline V gene lookup returns CDR1 LGHNA and CDR2 YNFKEQ. The CDR3 has 11 amino acids.

The CDR3 DNA reads TGCGCCAGCAGCCAAGATCTTTGGGACGGTACTAACTATGGCTACACCTTC. It codes for CASSQDLWDGTNYGYTF. The V gene is TRBV4-1, the J gene TRBJ1-2; D may be TRBD1 (5 bases). The CDR3 is 17 amino acids. The V gene lost 0 bases and the J gene lost 0 bases, with 14 bases spanning the gap. From germline, CDR1 is MGHRA and CDR2 YSYEKL.

This chain joins TRBV29-1 and TRBJ2-1; no firm D call. Germline assignment: CDR1 SQVTM and CDR2 ANQGSEA. V lost 4 bases to trimming and J lost 5 bases, with 12 bases between them. The CDR3 extends over 13 amino acids. The CDR3 DNA is TGCAGCGTTGCGCTTACAGCAAACAATGAGCAGTTCTTC. Encoded protein: CSVALTANNEQFF.

This clonotype was observed a single time. V gene TRBV4-1 combines with J gene TRBJ2-7, with 8 positions matching TRBD2. The CDR3 contains 14 residues. The germline V gene has CDR1 MGHRA and CDR2 YSYEKL. V lost 0 bases to trimming and J lost 10 bases; unmatched junction nucleotides: 8. CDR3 loop: CASSQDSGGAVQYF. CDR3 nucleotide sequence: TGCGCCAGCAGCCAAGATTCGGGGGGGGCAGTTCAGTACTTC.

A few counts support this clonotype. The V and J genes are TRBV29-1 and TRBJ1-2; tentatively, D is TRBD1 (6 bases). V was trimmed by 4 bases and J by 4 bases, leaving 10 bases between them. CDR1 and CDR2 from the germline V gene are SQVTM and ANQGSEA. There are 12 residues in the CDR3. The DNA for the CDR3 is TGCAGCGTTGGTGGGGGGCCCTATGGCTACACCTTC. Amino acids: CSVGGGPYGYTF.

Only a few counts were recorded for this clonotype. The chain is built from TRBV3-1 and TRBJ2-4; D gene unclear. V was shortened by 7 bases and J by 5 bases, with 6 bases between the two germline ends. Germline V gene sequence: CDR1 LGHDT, CDR2 YNNKEL (reference sequence). CDR3 length: 11 amino acids. CDR3 in amino acids: CASTSQNIQYF. The DNA for the CDR3 is TGTGCCAGCACCTCGCAAAACATTCAGTACTTC.

The rearrangement links TRBV12-3 or TRBV12-4 to TRBJ2-1; 12 nucleotides line up with TRBD2. With 5 bases clipped from V and 10 bases from J, the junction kept 9 bases outside the gene matches. The CDR3 runs 15 residues. CDR3 sequence: CASSPTSGGPGEQFF. The CDR3, as DNA: TGTGCCAGCAGTCCGACTAGCGGGGGCCCCGGGGAGCAGTTCTTC.

The chain is built from TRBV20-1 and TRBJ2-1, with D uncertain. Germline V gene sequence: CDR1 DFQATT, CDR2 SNEGSKA (reference sequence). The V and J ends lost 3 bases and 5 bases respectively, with 14 bases between them. The length of the CDR3 is 14 residues. The DNA of the CDR3 is TGCAGTGCTAGGCGCCCGACACTCAACAATGAGCAGTTCTTC. Protein sequence: CSARRPTLNNEQFF.

This sequence joins TRBV6-1 and TRBJ1-5; 8 bases fit TRBD1. The germline V gene has CDR1 MNHNS and CDR2 SASEGT. This CDR3 is 15 amino acids long. J lost 1 base, V lost 10 bases, and 9 bases had no gene match. The CDR3 here is CATGVGQASNQPQHF. CDR3 bases: TGTGCCACCGGGGTGGGACAGGCGAGCAATCAGCCCCAGCATTTT.

The V and J genes are TRBV15 and TRBJ2-5, with D possibly TRBD1 on 5 matching bases. CDR3 size: 14 residues. V gave up 1 base and J gave up 4 bases, with 10 bases separating them. Germline loops: CDR1 LNHNV, CDR2 YYDKDF (reference sequence). CDR3 region: CATSRGQFPETQYF. DNA for the CDR3: TGTGCCACCAGCAGAGGACAGTTCCCAGAGACCCAGTACTTC.